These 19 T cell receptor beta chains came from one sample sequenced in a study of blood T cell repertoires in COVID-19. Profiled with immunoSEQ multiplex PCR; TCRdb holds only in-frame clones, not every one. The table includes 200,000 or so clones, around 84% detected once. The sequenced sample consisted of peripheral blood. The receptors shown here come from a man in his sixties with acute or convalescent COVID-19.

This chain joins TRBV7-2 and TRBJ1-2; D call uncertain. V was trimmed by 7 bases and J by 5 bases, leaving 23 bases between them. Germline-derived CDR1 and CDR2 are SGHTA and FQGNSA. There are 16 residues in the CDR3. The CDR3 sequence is CASTTTGVGRRYGYTF. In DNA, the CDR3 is TGTGCCAGCACCACCACCGGGGTTGGGAGGCGGTATGGCTACACCTTC.

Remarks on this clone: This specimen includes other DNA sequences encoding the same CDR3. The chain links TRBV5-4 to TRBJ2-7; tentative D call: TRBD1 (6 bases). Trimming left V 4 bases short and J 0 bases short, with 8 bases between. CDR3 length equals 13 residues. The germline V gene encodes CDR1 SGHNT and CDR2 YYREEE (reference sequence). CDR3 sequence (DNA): TGTGCCAGCAGCCCGGACAGCTCCTACGAGCAGTACTTC. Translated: CASSPDSSYEQYF.

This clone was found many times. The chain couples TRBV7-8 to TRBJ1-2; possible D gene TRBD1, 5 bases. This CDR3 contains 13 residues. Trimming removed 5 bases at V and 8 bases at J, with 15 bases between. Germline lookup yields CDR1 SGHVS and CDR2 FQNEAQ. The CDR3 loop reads CASSTRGEGGYTF. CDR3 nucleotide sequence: TGTGCCAGCAGCACACGAGGGGAGGGAGGCTACACCTTC.

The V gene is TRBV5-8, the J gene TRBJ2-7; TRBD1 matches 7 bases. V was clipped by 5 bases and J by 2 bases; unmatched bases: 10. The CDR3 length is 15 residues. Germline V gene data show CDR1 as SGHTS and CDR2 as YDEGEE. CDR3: CASSYGTDRTYEQYF. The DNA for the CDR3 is TGTGCCAGCAGTTACGGGACAGACAGGACCTACGAGCAGTACTTC. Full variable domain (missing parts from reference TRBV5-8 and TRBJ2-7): EAGVTQSPTHLIKTRGQQATLRCSPISGHTSVYWYQQALGLGLQFLLWYDEGEERNRGNFPPRFSGRQFPNYSSELNVNALELEDSALYLCASSYGTDRTYEQYFGPGTRLTVT.

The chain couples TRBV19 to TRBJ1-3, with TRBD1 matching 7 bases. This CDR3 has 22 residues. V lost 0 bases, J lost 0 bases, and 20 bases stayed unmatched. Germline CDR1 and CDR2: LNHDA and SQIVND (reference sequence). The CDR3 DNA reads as TGTGCCAGTAGTATAGATCGATCCGGGACAGAGAGACGGATACTCTCTGGAAACACCATATATTTT. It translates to CASSIDRSGTERRILSGNTIYF.

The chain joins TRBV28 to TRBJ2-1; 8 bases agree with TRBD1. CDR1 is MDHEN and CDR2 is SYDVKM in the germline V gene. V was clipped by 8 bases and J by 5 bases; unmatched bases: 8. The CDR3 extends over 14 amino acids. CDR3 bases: TGTGCCAGCTGGGCCGGACAGGGTAACAATGAGCAGTTCTTC. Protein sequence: CASWAGQGNNEQFF. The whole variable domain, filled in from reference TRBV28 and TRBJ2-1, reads DVKVTQSSRYLVKRTGEKVFLECVQDMDHENMFWYRQDPGLGLRLIYFSYDVKMKEKGDIPEGYSVSREKKERFSLILESASTNQTSMYLCASWAGQGNNEQFFGPGTRLTVL.

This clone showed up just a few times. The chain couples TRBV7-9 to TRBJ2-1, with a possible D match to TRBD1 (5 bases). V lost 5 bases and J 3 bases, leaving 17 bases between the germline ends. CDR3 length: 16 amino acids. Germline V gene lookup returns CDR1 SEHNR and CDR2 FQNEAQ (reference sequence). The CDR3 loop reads CASSQGPDTYYNEQFF. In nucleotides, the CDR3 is TGTGCCAGCAGCCAGGGCCCAGACACATACTACAATGAGCAGTTCTTC. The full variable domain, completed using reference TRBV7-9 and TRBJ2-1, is DTGVSQNPRHKITKRGQNVTFRCDPISEHNRLYWYRQTLGQGPEFLTYFQNEAQLEKSRLLSDRFSAERPKGSFSTLEIQRTEQGDSAMYLCASSQGPDTYYNEQFFGPGTRLTVL.

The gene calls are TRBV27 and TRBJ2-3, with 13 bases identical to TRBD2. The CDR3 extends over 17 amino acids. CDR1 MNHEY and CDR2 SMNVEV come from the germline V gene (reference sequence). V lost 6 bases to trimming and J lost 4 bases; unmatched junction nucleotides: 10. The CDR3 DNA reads TGTGCCAGCAGGCGCCGCGGACTAGCGGGGGAGGCAGATACGCAGTATTTT. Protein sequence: CASRRRGLAGEADTQYF.

The CDR3, as DNA: TGTGCCCCCCAGGGGGGCGGGGGCTACACCTTC. As protein: CAPQGGGGYTF. V is TRBV27 and J is TRBJ1-2; TRBD1 aligns across 7 bases. V lost 11 bases to trimming and J lost 8 bases; unmatched junction nucleotides: 8. CDR1 MNHEY and CDR2 SMNVEV come from the germline V gene (reference sequence). This CDR3 has 11 amino acids.

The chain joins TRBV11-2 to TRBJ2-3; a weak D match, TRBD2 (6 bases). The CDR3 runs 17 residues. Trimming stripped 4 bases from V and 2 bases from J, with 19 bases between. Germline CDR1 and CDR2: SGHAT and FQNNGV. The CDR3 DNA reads TGTGCCAGCAGCTCTCCCGGTCTAGCGCCGTTCACAGATACGCAGTATTTT. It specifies CASSSPGLAPFTDTQYF.

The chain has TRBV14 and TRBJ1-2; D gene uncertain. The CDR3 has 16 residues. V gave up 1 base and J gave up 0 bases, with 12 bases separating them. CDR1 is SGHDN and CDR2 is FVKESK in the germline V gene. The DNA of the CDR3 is TGTGCCAGCAGCCAAGGGAGGATAGCCCCTAACTATGGCTACACCTTC. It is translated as CASSQGRIAPNYGYTF.

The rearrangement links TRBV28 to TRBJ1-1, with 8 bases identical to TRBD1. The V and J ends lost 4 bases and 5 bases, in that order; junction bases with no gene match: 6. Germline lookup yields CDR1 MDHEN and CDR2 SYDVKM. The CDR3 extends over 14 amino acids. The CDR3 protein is CASSSRGRGTEAFF. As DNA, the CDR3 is TGTGCCAGCAGTTCCAGGGGGCGCGGGACTGAAGCTTTCTTT.

In DNA form, the CDR3 reads TGTGCTAGTGGTGACGACTGGAGCTCCTACGAGCAGTACTTC. This sequence encodes CASGDDWSSYEQYF. The genes are TRBV12-5 and TRBJ2-7; D is unclear. The V gene lost 5 bases and the J gene lost 0 bases, with 11 bases spanning the gap. Germline V gene data show CDR1 as LGHNT and CDR2 as FRNRAP. The CDR3 consists of 14 residues.

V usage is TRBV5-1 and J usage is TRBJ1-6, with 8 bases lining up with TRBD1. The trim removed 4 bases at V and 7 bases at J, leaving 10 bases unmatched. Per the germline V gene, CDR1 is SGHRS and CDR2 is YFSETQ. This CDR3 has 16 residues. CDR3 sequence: CASSTRTGTPNSPLHF. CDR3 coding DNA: TGCGCCAGCAGCACTAGGACAGGGACTCCCAATTCACCCCTCCACTTT.

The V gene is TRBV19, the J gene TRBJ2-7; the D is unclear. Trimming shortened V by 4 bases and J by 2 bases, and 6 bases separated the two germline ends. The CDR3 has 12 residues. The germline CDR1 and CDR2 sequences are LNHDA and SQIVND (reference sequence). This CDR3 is CASSSRTYEQYF. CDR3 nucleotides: TGTGCCAGTAGTAGCAGGACCTACGAGCAGTACTTC.

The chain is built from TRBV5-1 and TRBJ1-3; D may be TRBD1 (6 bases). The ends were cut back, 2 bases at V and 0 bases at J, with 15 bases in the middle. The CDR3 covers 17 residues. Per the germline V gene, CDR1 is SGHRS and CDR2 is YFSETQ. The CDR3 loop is CASSFAGTQSSGNTIYF. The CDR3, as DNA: TGCGCCAGCAGCTTTGCCGGGACACAGAGCTCTGGAAACACCATATATTTT.

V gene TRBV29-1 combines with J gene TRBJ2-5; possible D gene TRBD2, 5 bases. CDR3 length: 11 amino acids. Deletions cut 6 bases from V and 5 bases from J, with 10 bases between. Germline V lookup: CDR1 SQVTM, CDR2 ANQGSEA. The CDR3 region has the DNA TGCAGCGTGCGGGTCGGGGAGACCCAGTACTTC. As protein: CSVRVGETQYF.

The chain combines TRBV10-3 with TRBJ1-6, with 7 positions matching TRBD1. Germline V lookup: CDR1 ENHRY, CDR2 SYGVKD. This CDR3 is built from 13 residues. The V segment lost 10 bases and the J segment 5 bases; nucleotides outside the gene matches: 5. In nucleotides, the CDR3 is TGTGCCACCACAGGGGTAGATAATTCACCCCTCCACTTT. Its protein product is CATTGVDNSPLHF.

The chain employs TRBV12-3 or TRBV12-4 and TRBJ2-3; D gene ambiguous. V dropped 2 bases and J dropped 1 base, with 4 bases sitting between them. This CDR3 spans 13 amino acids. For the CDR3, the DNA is TGTGCCAGCAGTTTACGGGGCACAGATACGCAGTATTTT. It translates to CASSLRGTDTQYF.